These 3 T cell receptor beta chains were sequenced from one sample in a study of blood T cell repertoires in COVID-19. The table came from immunoSEQ multiplex PCR; TCRdb's copy has only in-frame clones and leaves some out. In the table there are 75,000 to 100,000 clones, 80% to 90% of which are singletons. Sample: peripheral blood. The receptors stem from a woman of 80 years or more with acute or convalescent COVID-19.

The gene calls are TRBV5-1 and TRBJ2-3, with D maybe TRBD2 (5 bases). Germline-derived CDR1 and CDR2 are SGHRS and YFSETQ. The CDR3 is 16 amino acids. V lost 0 bases and J lost 0, with 11 bases in between. Written as DNA, the CDR3 is TGCGCCAGCAGCTTGGAGACCGGCGGGAGCACAGATACGCAGTATTTT. Translation gives CASSLETGGSTDTQYF. The variable domain in full, completed from reference TRBV5-1 and TRBJ2-3, reads KAGVTQTPRYLIKTRGQQVTLSCSPISGHRSVSWYQQTPGQGLQFLFEYFSETQRNKGNFPGRFSGRQFSNSRSEMNVSTLELGDSALYLCASSLETGGSTDTQYFGPGTRLTVL.

The chain uses TRBV6-6 and TRBJ2-2, with 8 positions matching TRBD2. The CDR3 runs 15 residues. Germline trimming cut 11 bases from V and 2 bases from J; bases unmatched to any gene: 10. Germline CDR1 and CDR2: MNHNY and SVGAGI (reference sequence). The CDR3 here is CAAVMGLVNTGELFF. The CDR3 DNA is TGTGCCGCGGTAATGGGACTAGTTAACACCGGGGAGCTGTTTTTT.

This clone is a singleton in its sample. The rearrangement uses TRBV15 and TRBJ2-3; 9 bases are shared with TRBD2. V lost 3 bases and J lost 5; bases outside the gene matches: 12. The CDR3 totals 17 residues. The germline V gene encodes CDR1 LNHNV and CDR2 YYDKDF (reference sequence). CDR3 DNA: TGTGCCACCAGCAGGTTGGGTTTGGCGGGAGGGCTAGATACGCAGTATTTT. It yields the protein CATSRLGLAGGLDTQYF.